This T cell receptor beta chain was retrieved from a study of OX40 agonist ivuxolimab in advanced cancers. Study information: The dose of intravenous ivuxolimab that patients received every 2 weeks ranged from 0.01 to 10 mg/kg. Patients with prior anti-PD-1, anti-PD-L1 or anti-CTLA-4 therapy were eligible; 40% had some.

Study-wide findings and caveats: In the 0.1 to 3.0 mg/kg range, CD4+ and CD8+ blood T cells had expanded clonally by week 6. Some of the nonresponding patients also showed low levels of normalized T-cell clonal expansion.

Turning to this clone: Antigen specificity is unknown.

V lost 3 bases to trimming and J lost 7 bases, with 12 bases between them. Germline V CDR1 and CDR2: GTSNPN, SVGIG (reference sequence). CDR3 size: 12 residues. Only in-frame clones appear in the TCRdb table, and some are missing; sequencing was by immunoSEQ multiplex PCR. The sample holds some 60,000 clones, approximately 84% seen once. The sample consisted of CD4+ or CD8+ T cells sorted from blood, taken in a trial of the OX40 agonist ivuxolimab. This receptor was taken from an adult with an advanced solid tumor such as melanoma, head and neck, liver or kidney cancer. The rearrangement uses TRBV30 and TRBJ1-2, with TRBD1 as a possible D gene (6 bases). CDR3: CAWRDQGFGYTF. The CDR3 DNA follows: TGTGCCTGGAGGGACCAGGGGTTTGGCTACACCTTC.